One and the same sample provided the 27 T cell receptor beta chains below, sequenced in a study of yellow fever vaccine responses in identical twins. A single record per CDR3 protein comes from TCRdb applying MiXCR to the RT-PCR reads. The sample comprises 2,500 to 3,000 distinct CDR3 sequences, about nine tenths of which are singletons, and 1.6% rests with the top ten. The source was T cells from blood (PBMCs), unsorted or a sorted subset (not recorded which), collected before or after yellow fever vaccination (not recorded which). The origin of the receptors is a female donor who received the yellow fever vaccine.

The rearrangement uses TRBV12-3 or TRBV12-4 and TRBJ2-3; perhaps TRBD2 as D (7 bases). Trimming removed 4 bases from V and 0 bases from J, with 20 bases in between. The CDR3 length is 18 residues. CDR3 sequence reads: CASSSHLGGGTSTDTQYF. CDR3 DNA: TGTGCCAGCAGTTCCCACCTAGGGGGAGGGACTAGCACAGATACGCAGTATTTT.

The chain combines TRBV2 with TRBJ1-1, with D maybe TRBD1 (5 bases). V was trimmed by 3 bases and J by 4 bases, leaving 12 bases between them. The CDR3 is made up of 14 amino acids. CDR1 SNHLY and CDR2 FYNNEI come from the germline V gene. CDR3 loop: CASSEWYGATEAFF. The CDR3 DNA reads TGTGCCAGCAGTGAGTGGTATGGGGCCACTGAAGCTTTCTTT.

The chain employs TRBV29-1 and TRBJ1-2; 7 nucleotides match TRBD1. This CDR3 comprises 13 residues. The germline gives CDR1 SQVTM, CDR2 ANQGSEA. Trimming cost V 5 bases and J 7 bases; bases outside gene matches: 10. CDR3 sequence (DNA): TGCAGCGTTACCGACAGGGCGGTCTCTGGCTACACCTTC. Its protein is CSVTDRAVSGYTF.

This rearrangement joins TRBV13 to TRBJ1-5, with 10 bases matching TRBD1. CDR1 PRHDT and CDR2 FYEKMQ come from the germline V gene (reference sequence). With V trimmed by 8 bases and J by 5 bases, 9 bases remained unmatched. This CDR3 has 15 residues. The CDR3 region is CASGTPGTGDQPQHF. As DNA, the CDR3 is TGTGCCAGCGGAACCCCCGGGACAGGGGATCAGCCCCAGCATTTT.

V usage is TRBV2 and J usage is TRBJ1-2; maybe TRBD1 (5 bases). Trimming took off 5 bases at V and 4 bases at J, with 11 bases between the two ends. The CDR3 extends over 13 amino acids. Germline V gene sequence: CDR1 SNHLY, CDR2 FYNNEI. As DNA, the CDR3 is TGTGCCAGCAGTCCCCCGGGGCCCTATGGCTACACCTTC. Translating it yields CASSPPGPYGYTF.

This chain joins TRBV13 and TRBJ1-1; TRBD1 agrees at 8 bases. The V segment lost 7 bases and the J segment 3 bases; nucleotides outside the gene matches: 7. The CDR3 consists of 14 residues. Germline lookup yields CDR1 PRHDT and CDR2 FYEKMQ (reference sequence). In DNA form, the CDR3 reads TGTGCCAGCAATAGACAGGGGAAGGACACTGAAGCTTTCTTT. Residues: CASNRQGKDTEAFF.

J is TRBJ2-1 and V is TRBV11-2; the match to TRBD1 covers 9 bases. After removal of 3 bases from V and 8 bases from J, the junction contained 5 bases not matched to a gene. The germline V gene encodes CDR1 SGHAT and CDR2 FQNNGV. The CDR3 is made up of 14 amino acids. The CDR3 nucleotides are TGTGCCAGCAGCTTCCGGGACAGGGATCATGAGCAGTTCTTC. Translation: CASSFRDRDHEQFF.

CDR3 residues: CASSPPLNTEAFF. CDR3 DNA: TGTGCCAGCAGTCCCCCCTTGAACACTGAAGCTTTCTTT. V usage is TRBV28 and J usage is TRBJ1-1; D is uncertain. Germline CDR1 reads MDHEN; CDR2 reads SYDVKM. The germline V and J ends were trimmed by 5 bases and 0 bases, with 7 bases remaining between them. The CDR3 is made up of 13 amino acids. The full variable domain, its missing parts supplied by reference TRBV28 and TRBJ1-1, is DVKVTQSSRYLVKRTGEKVFLECVQDMDHENMFWYRQDPGLGLRLIYFSYDVKMKEKGDIPEGYSVSREKKERFSLILESASTNQTSMYLCASSPPLNTEAFFGQGTRLTVV.

This chain joins TRBV9 and TRBJ1-1; no reliable D call. V lost 0 bases to trimming and J lost 0 bases, with 3 bases between them. Germline V gene data show CDR1 as SGDLS and CDR2 as YYNGEE. CDR3 length equals 13 residues. CDR3 loop: CASSVEMNTEAFF. The DNA for the CDR3 is TGTGCCAGCAGCGTAGAAATGAACACTGAAGCTTTCTTT.

This clonotype was counted once. The J gene is TRBJ1-5, the V gene TRBV10-3; no clear D. The V gene lost 6 bases and the J gene lost 4 bases, with 7 bases spanning the gap. Per the germline V gene, CDR1 is ENHRY and CDR2 is SYGVKD. This CDR3 is 12 amino acids long. The CDR3 nucleotides read TGTGCCATCAGCGATCTTAATCAGCCCCAGCATTTT. It encodes CAISDLNQPQHF.

The gene calls are TRBV29-1 and TRBJ1-3; D might be TRBD1 (6 bases). The germline gives CDR1 SQVTM, CDR2 ANQGSEA. The CDR3 has 14 residues. V was clipped by 0 bases and J by 4 bases, with 10 bases between them. This chain's CDR3 is CSVEDHDRGNTIYF. CDR3 sequence (DNA): TGCAGCGTTGAAGATCATGACAGGGGAAACACCATATATTTT.

The chain recombines TRBV12-3 or TRBV12-4 with TRBJ1-1; unclear D gene. The CDR3 has 12 residues. V gave up 3 bases and J gave up 0 bases, with 2 bases separating them. CDR3 amino acids: CASSFLNTEAFF. DNA for the CDR3: TGTGCCAGCAGTTTTTTGAACACTGAAGCTTTCTTT.

The V gene is TRBV27, the J gene TRBJ2-7; 11 positions match TRBD1. Germline values: CDR1 MNHEY, CDR2 SMNVEV (reference sequence). Trimming removed 6 bases from V and 7 bases from J; junction bases left unmatched: 11. This CDR3 spans 15 amino acids. CDR3 residues: CASSPRDRGKSEQYF. Here the CDR3 DNA reads TGTGCCAGCAGCCCGAGGGACAGGGGGAAAAGTGAGCAGTACTTC.

The V and J genes are TRBV24-1 and TRBJ2-2, with TRBD1 identical over 8 bases. V was pared by 5 bases and J by 4 bases, with 2 bases of the junction left unmatched. CDR1 and CDR2 (germline): KGHDR, SFDVKD. The CDR3 extends over 14 amino acids. The CDR3 region has the DNA TGTGCCACCAGTGCTACAGGGGGCACCGGGGAGCTGTTTTTT. Its protein product is CATSATGGTGELFF.

The chain carries TRBV6-5 and TRBJ1-1; maybe TRBD1 (5 bases). The V gene lost 2 bases and the J gene lost 8 bases, with 12 bases spanning the gap. Germline CDR1 reads MNHEY; CDR2 reads SVGAGI. The CDR3 consists of 13 residues. The CDR3 is CASSYQGEREAFF. DNA for the CDR3: TGTGCCAGCAGTTACCAGGGAGAGCGGGAAGCTTTCTTT.

The V call is TRBV29-1, the J call TRBJ2-1; 15 bases fit TRBD2. Germline trimming cut 7 bases from V and 0 bases from J; bases unmatched to any gene: 10. The CDR3 has 18 amino acids. CDR1 and CDR2 from the germline V gene are SQVTM and ANQGSEA. CDR3 sequence (DNA): TGCAGCGCGGGGACTAGCGGGAGGTTGGGAAGCTCCTACAATGAGCAGTTCTTC. It codes for CSAGTSGRLGSSYNEQFF.

The rearrangement links TRBV11-1 to TRBJ2-1; D could derive from TRBD1 or TRBD2 (5 bases each). Germline V gives CDR1 SGHAT, CDR2 FQDESV (reference sequence). The length of the CDR3 is 18 residues. Trimming stripped 5 bases from V and 0 bases from J, with 20 bases between. CDR3 DNA sequence: TGTGCCAGCAGCCTCACCGCCGGGACCCCGAGCTCCTACAATGAGCAGTTCTTC. Its translation: CASSLTAGTPSSYNEQFF.

V is TRBV18 and J is TRBJ2-3; D possibly corresponds to TRBD1 (6 bases). V was pared by 2 bases and J by 0 bases, with 15 bases between. The CDR3 totals 17 residues. Germline-derived CDR1 and CDR2 are KGHSH and LQKENI. As DNA, the CDR3 is TGTGCCAGCTCACCAAGGACAGCACAATTTAGCACAGATACGCAGTATTTT. It codes for CASSPRTAQFSTDTQYF.

The chain is built from TRBV27 and TRBJ2-1; D is ambiguous. The germline V and J ends were trimmed by 3 bases and 0 bases, with 15 bases remaining between them. This CDR3 has 17 residues. Germline V lookup: CDR1 MNHEY, CDR2 SMNVEV (reference sequence). In DNA, the CDR3 is TGTGCCAGCAGTTTTTGGTTGGCACCGAGCTCCTACAATGAGCAGTTCTTC. Protein product: CASSFWLAPSSYNEQFF.

The rearrangement joins TRBV28 to TRBJ1-5, with unresolved D. The V gene's germline CDR1 is MDHEN and CDR2 SYDVKM. Trimming took 7 bases from V and 1 from J, leaving 14 bases between them. CDR3 length equals 15 residues. The CDR3 region has the DNA TGTGCCAGCATGGTGGCCCCCGCGAGCAATCAGCCCCAGCATTTT. Its translation is CASMVAPASNQPQHF. Full variable domain (missing parts from reference TRBV28 and TRBJ1-5): DVKVTQSSRYLVKRTGEKVFLECVQDMDHENMFWYRQDPGLGLRLIYFSYDVKMKEKGDIPEGYSVSREKKERFSLILESASTNQTSMYLCASMVAPASNQPQHFGDGTRLSIL.

The chain is built from TRBV5-4 and TRBJ2-1; the D is unclear. CDR3 length: 15 amino acids. The germline CDR1 and CDR2 sequences are SGHNT and YYREEE (reference sequence). With 1 base removed from V and 8 bases from J, the gap between germline ends came to 16 bases. CDR3 coding DNA: TGTGCCAGCAGCTTGATGCAAGGCGGATACTATGAGCAGTTCTTC. The encoded protein is CASSLMQGGYYEQFF.

Only a few counts were recorded for this clonotype. The CDR3 loop reads CSVDGIYNEQFF. The DNA for the CDR3 is TGCAGCGTTGATGGGATATACAATGAGCAGTTCTTC. The rearrangement uses TRBV29-1 and TRBJ2-1; no firm D call. From germline, CDR1 is SQVTM and CDR2 ANQGSEA. CDR3 size: 12 residues. With 3 bases removed from V and 4 bases from J, the gap between germline ends came to 7 bases.

V gene TRBV12-3 or TRBV12-4 combines with J gene TRBJ1-2, with 7 bases identical to TRBD1. J gave up 2 bases and V 6 bases, and 3 bases lay outside the gene matches. This CDR3 spans 13 amino acids. This chain's CDR3 is CASSPTGNYGYTF. CDR3 nucleotide sequence: TGTGCCAGCAGCCCGACAGGGAACTATGGCTACACCTTC.

The chain has TRBV19 and TRBJ2-1, with 10 bases aligning to TRBD2. There are 14 residues in the CDR3. Germline lookup yields CDR1 LNHDA and CDR2 SQIVND (reference sequence). Trimming removed 5 bases from V and 8 bases from J; junction bases left unmatched: 6. The CDR3 DNA follows: TGTGCCAGTAGTTCTAGCGGGAGTAGGTATGAGCAGTTCTTC. Encoded protein: CASSSSGSRYEQFF.

This chain connects TRBV10-3 to TRBJ1-1, with a possible D match to TRBD1 (6 bases). CDR1 and CDR2 (germline): ENHRY, SYGVKD. Trimming shortened V by 0 bases and J by 6 bases, and 11 bases separated the two germline ends. This CDR3 contains 14 residues. The CDR3 nucleotides are TGTGCCATCAGTGAGTCCTGGGGGCGGGCTGAAGCTTTCTTT. This sequence encodes CAISESWGRAEAFF.

The gene calls are TRBV2 and TRBJ2-7, with 9 bases matching TRBD1. V lost 8 bases, J lost 0 bases, and 5 bases stayed unmatched. The CDR3 consists of 14 residues. Germline V gives CDR1 SNHLY, CDR2 FYNNEI. The CDR3 bases are TGTGCCAGCCACGGGGACAGGGACTCCTACGAGCAGTACTTC. This encodes CASHGDRDSYEQYF.

This CDR3 reads CASSLLLAGAETQYF. Written as DNA, the CDR3 is TGTGCCAGCAGCTTACTCCTAGCGGGAGCTGAGACCCAGTACTTC. This chain joins TRBV7-9 and TRBJ2-5, with TRBD2 identical over 10 bases. The CDR3 is made up of 15 amino acids. In germline, CDR1 is SEHNR, CDR2 FQNEAQ (reference sequence). V trimming: 2 bases; J trimming: 5 bases; junction bases outside the gene matches: 5.